These 19 T cell receptor beta chains were all obtained from the same sample, sequenced in a study of patients and donors after allogeneic stem cell transplantation. TCRdb ran MiXCR on the RT-PCR reads and lists one entry per CDR3 protein. The profile shows hundreds of thousands of distinct CDR3 sequences, 15% to 20% of them singletons. The sequencing sample was made of blood, either unsorted or a sorted T cell fraction (not recorded which). The receptors were sampled from a human donor who was either an allogeneic HSCT recipient or a stem cell or donor lymphocyte infusion donor (not recorded which). It is not recorded whose cells these are; they may come from a transplant donor.

This clonotype was counted ten times or more. V is TRBV29-1 and J is TRBJ1-2; 7 nucleotides line up with TRBD1. The V segment lost 6 bases and the J segment 4 bases; nucleotides outside the gene matches: 8. The length of the CDR3 is 13 residues. Germline lookup yields CDR1 SQVTM and CDR2 ANQGSEA. CDR3 coding DNA: TGCAGCGTCAGACAGGGAATCGTCTATGGCTACACCTTC. It specifies CSVRQGIVYGYTF.

This clonotype occurred many times. The chain's CDR3 is CSAREQGFRTDTQYF. As DNA, the CDR3 is TGCAGTGCTAGAGAACAGGGATTTCGGACAGATACGCAGTATTTT. The chain is built from TRBV20-1 and TRBJ2-3; maybe TRBD1 (6 bases). Germline V CDR1 and CDR2: DFQATT, SNEGSKA (reference sequence). The V end was cut by 0 bases, the J end by 3 bases, with 13 bases between. The CDR3 is made up of 15 amino acids.

This clonotype was counted a few times. The chain uses TRBV3-1 and TRBJ1-1, with TRBD1 identical over 10 bases. Trimming cost V 5 bases and J 7 bases; bases outside gene matches: 4. The CDR3 is 13 amino acids. The germline CDR1 and CDR2 sequences are LGHDT and YNNKEL (reference sequence). The DNA for the CDR3 is TGTGCCAGCAGCTACGGACAGGGGGGTGAAGCTTTCTTT. Protein sequence: CASSYGQGGEAFF. Drawing the rest from reference TRBV3-1 and TRBJ1-1, the complete variable domain is DTAVSQTPKYLVTQMGNDKSIKCEQNLGHDTMYWYKQDSKKFLKIMFSYNNKELIINETVPNRFSPKSPDKAHLNLHINSLELGDSAVYFCASSYGQGGEAFFGQGTRLTVV.

The V call is TRBV7-9, the J call TRBJ2-1; D is possibly TRBD1 or TRBD2 (5 bases each). The CDR3 consists of 11 residues. Germline CDR1 is SEHNR and CDR2 is FQNEAQ (reference sequence). The V end was cut by 8 bases, the J end by 8 bases, with 10 bases between. For the CDR3, the DNA is TGTGCCAGCCGTGTGGGGGATGAGCAGTTCTTC. It encodes CASRVGDEQFF.

This chain uses TRBV2 with TRBJ1-1, with D perhaps matching TRBD1 (5 bases). This CDR3 has 13 residues. CDR1 and CDR2 (germline): SNHLY, FYNNEI. V was clipped by 8 bases and J by 5 bases, with 15 bases between them. The CDR3 DNA reads as TGTGCCAGCGGGGGACCTTTGGGAACTGAAGCTTTCTTT. Its protein product is CASGGPLGTEAFF.

This clonotype was detected ten times or more. The chain recombines TRBV4-1 with TRBJ1-5, with D possibly TRBD1 on 6 matching bases. Germline V lookup: CDR1 MGHRA, CDR2 YSYEKL. The V end was cut by 11 bases, the J end by 3 bases, with 17 bases between. This CDR3 region has 14 residues. The CDR3 DNA reads as TGCGCCTCCACCCCAGGGGCCAACAATCAGCCCCAGCATTTT. This gives the protein CASTPGANNQPQHF.

In this sample, this clonotype turned up a few times. The chain has TRBV10-3 and TRBJ1-3; D is unresolved. This CDR3 has 16 residues. The ends were cut back, 0 bases at V and 4 bases at J, with 13 bases in the middle. Germline-derived CDR1 and CDR2 are ENHRY and SYGVKD. Here the CDR3 DNA reads TGTGCCATCAGTGAGTCGGGCCCCTCTCGAGGAAACACCATATATTTT. Protein: CAISESGPSRGNTIYF.

This clonotype was recorded at least ten times. Written as DNA, the CDR3 is TGCAGTGCTAGCAGGGGGAGCTCCTACAATGAGCAGTTCTTC. It encodes CSASRGSSYNEQFF. The J gene is TRBJ2-1, the V gene TRBV20-1, with 7 bases matching TRBD1. The CDR3 is 14 residues long. From germline, CDR1 is DFQATT and CDR2 SNEGSKA (reference sequence). V lost 3 bases, J lost 0 bases, and 2 bases stayed unmatched.

In its sample, this clonotype was seen a few times. The V and J genes are TRBV7-2 and TRBJ2-7; TRBD2 matches 13 bases. In germline, CDR1 is SGHTA, CDR2 FQGNSA. V lost 6 bases, J lost 2 bases, and 7 bases stayed unmatched. The CDR3 has 16 residues. The CDR3 sequence: CASRKGLAGVPYEQYF. The CDR3, as DNA: TGTGCCAGCAGAAAAGGACTAGCGGGGGTCCCCTACGAGCAGTACTTC.

This clonotype was observed at least ten times. This chain links TRBV12-3 or TRBV12-4 with TRBJ1-5, with D possibly TRBD1 on 5 matching bases. The CDR3 contains 14 residues. V was shortened by 0 bases and J by 2 bases, with 5 bases between the two germline ends. The CDR3 loop reads CASSLATGNQPQHF. DNA of the CDR3: TGTGCCAGCAGTTTAGCGACAGGCAATCAGCCCCAGCATTTT.

The rearrangement joins TRBV4-1 to TRBJ1-1; 8 bases agree with TRBD1. After removal of 3 bases from V and 1 base from J, the junction contained 4 bases not matched to a gene. This CDR3 has 15 amino acids. Germline V gene data show CDR1 as MGHRA and CDR2 as YSYEKL. DNA of the CDR3: TGCGCCAGCAGCCACCTCGGACAGGGGAACACTGAAGCTTTCTTT. This gives the protein CASSHLGQGNTEAFF.

The chain links TRBV19 to TRBJ1-5; 7 bases map to TRBD1. The CDR3 has 18 amino acids. V gave up 9 bases and J gave up 7 bases; unmatched junction bases: 24. Germline V CDR1 and CDR2: LNHDA, SQIVND (reference sequence). This CDR3 is CASLPIDGKGATHQPQHF. DNA of the CDR3: TGTGCCAGCTTACCTATAGACGGAAAGGGGGCTACCCACCAGCCCCAGCATTTT.

At least ten counts were recorded for this clonotype. The DNA of the CDR3 is TGTGCCAGCAGCAAAGAAAGGAGCTCGACAGGGACACAAGAGACCCAGTACTTC. It codes for CASSKERSSTGTQETQYF. The chain employs TRBV21-1 and TRBJ2-5; the table's D call TRBD1 went unverified against the DNA. TRBV21-1 is an annotated pseudogene. This CDR3 spans 18 amino acids.

The rearrangement joins TRBV12-3 or TRBV12-4 to TRBJ1-3, with 7 bases fitting TRBD1. CDR3 length: 14 amino acids. Germline trimming cut 4 bases from V and 4 bases from J; bases unmatched to any gene: 4. DNA for the CDR3: TGTGCCAGCAGTTCGACAGGGCTCGGAAACACCATATATTTT. The encoded protein is CASSSTGLGNTIYF.

A few counts support this clonotype. The chain joins TRBV9 to TRBJ2-3; 8 bases align to TRBD1. After removal of 3 bases from V and 2 bases from J, the junction contained 8 bases not matched to a gene. Germline CDR1 and CDR2: SGDLS and YYNGEE. The CDR3 runs to 16 residues. The DNA for the CDR3 is TGTGCCAGCAGCGATCCAGGGGGCACTTACACAGATACGCAGTATTTT. It specifies CASSDPGGTYTDTQYF.

The J gene is TRBJ2-7, the V gene TRBV20-1; 9 nucleotides line up with TRBD2. This CDR3 is built from 14 residues. With 6 bases clipped from V and 2 bases from J, the junction kept 8 bases outside the gene matches. Germline CDR1 is DFQATT and CDR2 is SNEGSKA (reference sequence). CDR3 bases: TGCAGTGCCGCCAGACTAGCGGACCCCTACGAGCAGTACTTC. Amino acids: CSAARLADPYEQYF.

Only one count was recorded for this clonotype. The V and J genes are TRBV6-1 and TRBJ2-7; 8 nucleotides match TRBD1. Germline V gene data show CDR1 as MNHNS and CDR2 as SASEGT. Losses at the gene ends were 8 bases for V and 6 bases for J; bases not matched to a gene: 12. This CDR3 has 14 amino acids. This CDR3 reads CASSARDRGSEQYF. The CDR3 nucleotides are TGTGCCAGCTCGGCCAGAGACAGGGGCTCCGAGCAGTACTTC.

This chain joins TRBV10-3 and TRBJ2-7; TRBD1 aligns across 7 bases. This CDR3 is 14 amino acids long. V lost 7 bases and J lost 6; bases outside the gene matches: 12. The germline V gene encodes CDR1 ENHRY and CDR2 SYGVKD. This CDR3 reads CAIKHAGGVAEQYF. DNA for the CDR3: TGTGCCATCAAGCACGCAGGGGGAGTAGCCGAGCAGTACTTC.

The CDR3: CASRRGPKETQYF. The CDR3 nucleotides are TGTGCCAGCAGGAGGGGACCCAAAGAGACCCAGTACTTC. The rearrangement joins TRBV6-1 to TRBJ2-5; D could derive from TRBD1 or TRBD2 (5 bases each). V lost 6 bases and J lost 3, with 11 bases in between. CDR1 MNHNS and CDR2 SASEGT come from the germline V gene. This CDR3 contains 13 residues.